A single sample is the source of the 13 T cell receptor beta chains below, sequenced in a study of cytomegalovirus exposure and HLA in healthy donors. Libraries were prepared by immunoSEQ multiplex PCR; TCRdb keeps only in-frame clonotypes and omits some of them. The data show hundreds of thousands of clones, with around 87% seen just once and roughly 2% held by the top ten. The sequencing input was PBMCs. The receptors were gathered from a woman between 18 and 29 years old in good health and CMV-seropositive.

This clone was observed a single time. DNA of the CDR3: TGTGCCAGCAGCCTCAATCAGGGAAGGGGTCAGCCCCAGCATTTT. Protein product: CASSLNQGRGQPQHF. The chain couples TRBV4-2 to TRBJ1-5, with D tentatively TRBD1 (5 bases). The V gene's germline CDR1 is LGHNA and CDR2 YNFKEQ. Trimming took 4 bases from V and 6 from J, leaving 16 bases between them. The CDR3 contains 15 residues.

This rearrangement joins TRBV11-3 to TRBJ2-2, with a possible D match to TRBD1 (6 bases). The CDR3 sequence is 16 residues long. Germline CDR1 SGHNT, CDR2 YENEEA. The V and J ends lost 5 bases and 0 bases respectively, with 13 bases between them. The CDR3 DNA reads as TGTGCCAGCAGCCCCTCATGGGGGCCGAACACCGGGGAGCTGTTTTTT. Protein product: CASSPSWGPNTGELFF.

The chain has TRBV29-1 and TRBJ2-1; D remains unclear. V was trimmed by 3 bases and J by 0 bases, leaving 15 bases between them. CDR1 is SQVTM and CDR2 is ANQGSEA in the germline V gene. The CDR3 totals 16 residues. This CDR3 reads CSVEPPRHSSYNEQFF. DNA of the CDR3: TGCAGCGTTGAGCCCCCTCGACACTCCTCCTACAATGAGCAGTTCTTC.

This rearrangement joins TRBV18 to TRBJ2-1, with TRBD2 as a possible D gene (5 bases). From germline, CDR1 is KGHSH and CDR2 LQKENI. The CDR3 loop spans 15 amino acids. The V end was cut by 3 bases, the J end by 3 bases, with 12 bases between. In DNA, the CDR3 is TGTGCCAGCTCACCTCCAAGCGGAGTCTACAATGAGCAGTTCTTC. As protein: CASSPPSGVYNEQFF. Combining the CDR3 with reference TRBV18 and TRBJ2-1 gives the whole variable domain NAGVMQNPRHLVRRRGQEARLRCSPMKGHSHVYWYRQLPEEGLKFMVYLQKENIIDESGMPKERFSAEFPKEGPSILRIQQVVRGDSAAYFCASSPPSGVYNEQFFGPGTRLTVL.

The CDR3 region is CSVAGTSPYEQYF. DNA for the CDR3: TGCAGCGTTGCCGGGACTTCTCCCTACGAGCAGTACTTC. V and J are TRBV29-1 and TRBJ2-7, with a possible D match to TRBD2 (6 bases). The CDR3 runs 13 residues. Between the trimmed V and J ends, which lost 4 bases and 2 bases, there was a span of 12 bases. Germline values: CDR1 SQVTM, CDR2 ANQGSEA.

J is TRBJ2-5 and V is TRBV14, with a tentative D call TRBD2 (6 bases). This CDR3 comprises 15 residues. Trimming pared 0 bases from V and 2 bases from J, leaving 10 bases between. From germline, CDR1 is SGHDN and CDR2 FVKESK. The CDR3 sequence is CASSQDRRGQETQYF. The CDR3 DNA follows: TGTGCCAGCAGCCAAGATAGGAGGGGTCAAGAGACCCAGTACTTC.

The chain carries TRBV5-1 and TRBJ2-1, with TRBD1 as a possible D gene (6 bases). Trimming left V 0 bases short and J 12 bases short, with 22 bases between. Germline V gene sequence: CDR1 SGHRS, CDR2 YFSETQ. The CDR3 is 16 amino acids. The CDR3 DNA is TGCGCCAGCAGCTTGGTTCTGGCAGGGGCGGTCCAACGGCAGTTCTTC. Its translation is CASSLVLAGAVQRQFF.

The gene calls are TRBV25-1 and TRBJ2-1; 13 nucleotides agree with TRBD2. The germline V gene encodes CDR1 MGHDK and CDR2 SYGVNS. The CDR3 extends over 16 amino acids. J lost 7 bases, V lost 3 bases, and 6 bases had no gene match. The CDR3 nucleotides are TGTGCCAGCAGTGACGGACTAGCGGGAGTGTGGAATGAGCAGTTCTTC. Encoded protein: CASSDGLAGVWNEQFF.

This sequence joins TRBV5-1 and TRBJ2-1; D not certain. The CDR3 covers 14 residues. Germline V gene sequence: CDR1 SGHRS, CDR2 YFSETQ. Trimming removed 4 bases from V and 0 bases from J, with 8 bases in between. The CDR3: CASSTMSSYNEQFF. DNA of the CDR3: TGCGCCAGCAGCACCATGAGCTCCTACAATGAGCAGTTCTTC.

The genes are TRBV10-3 and TRBJ1-2, with a tentative D call TRBD1 (6 bases). CDR3 length equals 13 residues. Trimming left V 4 bases short and J 8 bases short, with 14 bases between. Per the germline V gene, CDR1 is ENHRY and CDR2 is SYGVKD. The CDR3 sequence is CAISASTGRGYTF. For the CDR3, the DNA is TGTGCCATCAGTGCTTCAACAGGGAGAGGCTACACCTTC.

The chain combines TRBV27 with TRBJ2-1; TRBD1 matches 8 bases. Per germline, CDR1 MNHEY and CDR2 SMNVEV (reference sequence). Trimming took 2 bases from V and 9 from J; bases not matched to a gene: 3. CDR3 size: 13 residues. Here the CDR3 reads CASSLRTGGEQFF. The CDR3 nucleotides read TGTGCCAGCAGTTTACGTACAGGGGGTGAGCAGTTCTTC.

The J gene is TRBJ1-5, the V gene TRBV6-1; TRBD1 might be the D (5 bases). The CDR3 length is 14 residues. The V gene lost 1 base and the J gene lost 9 bases, with 13 bases spanning the gap. CDR1 MNHNS and CDR2 SASEGT come from the germline V gene. CDR3 sequence (DNA): TGTGCCAGCAGTGAAGAGGGGCCAACAGGGCCCCAGCATTTT. Protein product: CASSEEGPTGPQHF.

J is TRBJ2-3 and V is TRBV29-1, with a possible D match to TRBD2 (6 bases). Trimming stripped 3 bases from V and 4 bases from J, with 8 bases between. Germline-derived CDR1 and CDR2 are SQVTM and ANQGSEA. The CDR3 contains 12 residues. The CDR3 bases are TGCAGCGTTGAGGGGGAGGCAGATACGCAGTATTTT. Translation gives CSVEGEADTQYF.